The entry below gives a single T cell receptor beta chain sequence along with its context. Its antigen is unknown. These data originate in a study of cytomegalovirus exposure and HLA in healthy donors. Study background: Early release data held some 79 million unique TCRs from HLA-typed donors.

The PCR contained 60 Vbeta and 13 Jbeta primers. The assay was immunoSEQ multiplex PCR, and TCRdb's table has in-frame clones only and misses some. In all, the sample yields roughly 78,000 clones. Study results and caveats: Highly shared variants forming one cluster were likely a sequencing artifact.

CDR1 and CDR2 from the germline V gene are SGDLS and YYNGEE. V dropped 4 bases and J dropped 2; count of bases not matched to a gene: 5. The CDR3 is 15 residues long. The genes are TRBV9 and TRBJ2-1; TRBD2 matches at 8 bases. The sample consisted of PBMCs. This TCR derives from a man aged 40-55 years in good health and CMV-seronegative. CDR3: CASSRRGGPYNEQFF. In nucleotides, the CDR3 is TGTGCCAGCAGCCGTCGGGGGGGCCCCTACAATGAGCAGTTCTTC.